This TCR beta chain was obtained from a study of a mutant IDH1 vaccine in newly diagnosed glioma. Notes on the study in general: Changes in the top peripheral T cell clonotypes seemingly had no bearing on pseudoprogression.

A note on this clone: What it binds is not known.

This CDR3 is built from 12 residues. The V and J ends lost 0 bases and 9 bases respectively, with 8 bases between them. In germline, CDR1 is SGHAT, CDR2 FQNNGV. Time point reported: week 35, safety follow-up. Every vaccination contained 300 ug of the mutant IDH1 20-mer peptide and was paired with topical imiquimod. Each astrocytoma in the donors was new, WHO grade 3 or 4, IDH1-mutant and ATRX-lost. The table came from immunoSEQ multiplex PCR; TCRdb's copy has only in-frame clones and leaves some out. The repertoire holds more than 55,000 clones, with roughly 80% as singletons. The chain has TRBV11-2 and TRBJ1-2; D is unresolved. This receptor was obtained from a man aged 25 to 40 with glioma. The source material was PBMCs, sampled from a glioma patient whose treatment included an IDH1 peptide vaccine. The CDR3 here is CASSLDTESYTF. The DNA for the CDR3 is TGTGCCAGCAGCTTAGATACGGAGAGCTACACCTTC.